This TCR beta chain emerged from a study of T-cell reconstitution after alpha-beta-depleted transplantation in children. This CDR3 spans 16 amino acids. The germline gives CDR1 SGHTA, CDR2 FQGNSA. J gave up 1 base and V 1 base, and 6 bases lay outside the gene matches. The sample holds many counts of this clonotype. Molecular barcoding with unique molecular identifiers was used for the TCRbeta library. MiXCR, applied by TCRdb to the PCR reads, yields one record per CDR3 protein. The table lists 70,000 to 100,000 distinct CDR3 sequences, less than 15% of them singletons, with approximately 13% in the top ten.

The chain carries TRBV7-2 and TRBJ2-7; 8 bases line up with TRBD2. The TCR sequence derives from a human donor who donated a stem cell graft to a child with inherited bone marrow failure. The source was PBMCs from the stem cell graft donor, collected from the stem cell graft. CDR3: CASSLEAGVGSYEQYF. The CDR3 nucleotides are TGTGCCAGCAGCTTAGAAGCGGGAGTGGGTTCCTACGAGCAGTACTTC.